The 4 T cell receptor beta chains in this list originate from one sample, sequenced in a study of OX40 agonist ivuxolimab in advanced cancers. Assay: immunoSEQ multiplex PCR; the TCRdb copy retains only in-frame clones and omits some. Here the sample spans roughly 50,000 clones, around 89% being singletons. The sequencing here drew on CD4+ or CD8+ T cells sorted from blood, taken in a trial of the OX40 agonist ivuxolimab. The receptors originated from an adult with an advanced solid tumor such as melanoma, head and neck, liver or kidney cancer.

The V call is TRBV5-1, the J call TRBJ2-7, with TRBD1 matching over 7 bases. With 3 bases clipped from V and 7 bases from J, the junction kept 13 bases outside the gene matches. The CDR3 has 15 amino acids. The germline gives CDR1 SGHRS, CDR2 YFSETQ. CDR3 bases: TGCGCCAGCAGCTGGAGACAGGGTCGGACGGGTGAGCAGTACTTC. Translated: CASSWRQGRTGEQYF.

This chain joins TRBV14 and TRBJ2-2; D might be TRBD2 (5 bases). The CDR3 contains 15 residues. V was trimmed by 1 base and J by 5 bases, leaving 11 bases between them. Germline CDR1 reads SGHDN; CDR2 reads FVKESK. The CDR3 sequence is CASSQAGIGTGELFF. The CDR3 nucleotides read TGTGCCAGCAGCCAAGCGGGGATCGGGACCGGGGAGCTGTTTTTT.

V usage is TRBV11-3 and J usage is TRBJ2-2; the D gene is possibly TRBD2 (6 bases). The CDR3 is 18 residues long. Trimming pared 5 bases from V and 3 bases from J, leaving 22 bases between. In germline, CDR1 is SGHNT, CDR2 YENEEA. The CDR3 coding sequence is TGTGCCAGCAGCCGTTCAGGTTGGGGGGTGAGGGACACCGGGGAGCTGTTTTTT. Its translation: CASSRSGWGVRDTGELFF.

The V gene is TRBV15, the J gene TRBJ1-5; D gene unclear. Per the germline V gene, CDR1 is LNHNV and CDR2 is YYDKDF (reference sequence). The germline V and J ends were trimmed by 1 base and 3 bases, with 10 bases remaining between them. The CDR3 contains 15 residues. DNA for the CDR3: TGTGCCACCAGCAGAGTCGTCACCTTCAATCAGCCCCAGCATTTT. Its translation is CATSRVVTFNQPQHF.